This T cell receptor (beta chain) was sequenced for a study of cytomegalovirus exposure and HLA in healthy donors. CDR3 length equals 14 residues. Germline loops: CDR1 SGHRS, CDR2 YFSETQ. Trimming removed 2 bases at V and 6 bases at J, with 15 bases between. This clone appeared once. The target antigen is unknown. Study-level findings and limits: As confirmed in vitro, a few CMV-associated chains were specific for CMV antigens. A link between a missense DCLRE1C variant and TCR beta V- and J-gene trimming emerged from a later analysis. The presence/absence work took it that sequencing depth was about the same across donors.

In the PCR, 60 Vbeta and 13 Jbeta primers were used. Profiling relied on immunoSEQ multiplex PCR, and the TCRdb table lists in-frame clones only, not all of them. Here the sample spans 85,000 to 95,000 clones, approximately 7.1% being singletons. The sample consisted of PBMCs. This chain connects TRBV5-1 to TRBJ2-7; D is perhaps TRBD1 (5 bases). The sequence derives from a man between 45 and 60 years old in good health and CMV-seronegative. DNA for the CDR3: TGCGCCAGCAGCTTTCTGAAAGGGGATGTCGAGCAGTACTTC. This encodes CASSFLKGDVEQYF. Drawing the rest from reference TRBV5-1 and TRBJ2-7, the complete variable domain is KAGVTQTPRYLIKTRGQQVTLSCSPISGHRSVSWYQQTPGQGLQFLFEYFSETQRNKGNFPGRFSGRQFSNSRSEMNVSTLELGDSALYLCASSFLKGDVEQYFGPGTRLTVT.